This T cell receptor (beta chain) was sequenced for a study of T cells after posttransplantation cyclophosphamide. This table comes from immunoSEQ multiplex PCR, and its TCRdb copy is limited to in-frame clones, with some not included. The data show 650 to 950 clones, about 50% seen once. V was trimmed by 5 bases and J by 3 bases, leaving 11 bases between them. CDR3 length: 13 residues. From germline, CDR1 is SEHNR and CDR2 FQNEAQ (reference sequence). A marrow graft followed busulfan-fludarabine conditioning, with cyclophosphamide on days +3 and +4. This clonotype originated in a female patient in her 60s who received an allogeneic stem cell transplant from a related donor and was CMV-positive. Some T cells may be provided by the graft donor. The sequenced sample was CD8+ T cells sorted from blood, obtained after allogeneic stem cell transplant with posttransplant cyclophosphamide. The rearrangement joins TRBV7-9 to TRBJ2-7, with D tentatively TRBD1 (6 bases). For the CDR3, the DNA is TGTGCCAGCAGCCGGGACATCGACTACGAGCAGTACTTC. It specifies CASSRDIDYEQYF.